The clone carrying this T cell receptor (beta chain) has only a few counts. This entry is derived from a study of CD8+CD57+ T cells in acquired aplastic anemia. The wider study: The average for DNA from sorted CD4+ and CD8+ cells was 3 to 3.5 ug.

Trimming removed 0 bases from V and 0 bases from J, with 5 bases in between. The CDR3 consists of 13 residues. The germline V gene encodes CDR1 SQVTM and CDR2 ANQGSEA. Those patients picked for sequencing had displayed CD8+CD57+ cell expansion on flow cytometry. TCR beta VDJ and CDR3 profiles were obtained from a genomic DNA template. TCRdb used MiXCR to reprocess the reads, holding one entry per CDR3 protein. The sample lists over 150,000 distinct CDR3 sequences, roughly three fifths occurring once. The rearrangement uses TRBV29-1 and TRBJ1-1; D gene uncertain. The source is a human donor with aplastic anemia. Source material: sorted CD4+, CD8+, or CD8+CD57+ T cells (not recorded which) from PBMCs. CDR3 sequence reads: CSVEDSVNTEAFF. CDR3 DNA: TGCAGCGTTGAAGATTCGGTGAACACTGAAGCTTTCTTT.